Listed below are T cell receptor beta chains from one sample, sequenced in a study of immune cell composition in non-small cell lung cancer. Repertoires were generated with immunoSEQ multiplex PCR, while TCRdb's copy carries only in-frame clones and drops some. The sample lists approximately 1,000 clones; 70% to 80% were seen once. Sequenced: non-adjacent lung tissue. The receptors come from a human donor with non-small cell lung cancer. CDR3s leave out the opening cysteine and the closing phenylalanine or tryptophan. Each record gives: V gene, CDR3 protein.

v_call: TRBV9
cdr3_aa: ASSVDLGGTQY

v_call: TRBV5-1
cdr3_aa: ASSSGQANTEAF

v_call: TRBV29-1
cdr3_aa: SAQTTEAF

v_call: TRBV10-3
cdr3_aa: ATRPLGLAGVRQY

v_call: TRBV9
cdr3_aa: ASSVEDYNEQF

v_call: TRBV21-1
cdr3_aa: ASSKKGDRDQPQH

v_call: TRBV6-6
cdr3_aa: ASSGWRTGGYT

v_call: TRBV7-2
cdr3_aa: ASSLARGGGRDTQY

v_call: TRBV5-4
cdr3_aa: ASSQPGRAETQY

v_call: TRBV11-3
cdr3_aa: ASSSGLAGGETQY

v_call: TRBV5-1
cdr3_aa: ASSFNLQGRTEAF

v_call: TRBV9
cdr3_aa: ASSVTGRDSPLH

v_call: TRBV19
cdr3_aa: ASSRAGERKLF

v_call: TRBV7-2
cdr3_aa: ASSSSRSTNEKLF

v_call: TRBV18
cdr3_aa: ASSREGERNQPQH

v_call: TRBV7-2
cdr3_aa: ASSPIGFAGGSGYT

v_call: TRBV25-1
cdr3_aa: ASSDTGGAYETQY

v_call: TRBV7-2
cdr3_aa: ASSLNWGGTQPQH

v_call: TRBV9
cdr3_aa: ASSVEEGPYGYT

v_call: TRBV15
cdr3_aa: ATSIGENTEAF

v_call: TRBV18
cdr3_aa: ASSRDRGLYEQY

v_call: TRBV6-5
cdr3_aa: ASNSPGQGYYEQY

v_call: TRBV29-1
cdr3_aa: SVAAGPDTEAF

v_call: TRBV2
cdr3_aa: ASSWTQETQY

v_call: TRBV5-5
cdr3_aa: ASSLLDAGGGYT

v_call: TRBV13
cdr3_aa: ASSRNKAGGPYNEQF

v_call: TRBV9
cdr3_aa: ASSYSGGRGGDTQY

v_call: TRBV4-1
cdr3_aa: ASSQLQTTNEKLF

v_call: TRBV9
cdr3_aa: ASSAATGISYEQY

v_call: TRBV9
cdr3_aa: ASSPGGAWHEQF

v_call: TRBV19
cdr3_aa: ASSITSNTEAF

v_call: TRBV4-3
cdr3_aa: ASSQEGTQPAYEQY

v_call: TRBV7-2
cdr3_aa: ASSKTGPTNEKLF

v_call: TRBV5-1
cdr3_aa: ASSTRTAGGGEQF

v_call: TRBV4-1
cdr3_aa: ASSQESQGVTLH

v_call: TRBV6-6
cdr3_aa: ASSYDSQGGETQY

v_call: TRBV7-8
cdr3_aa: ASSFREVYEQF

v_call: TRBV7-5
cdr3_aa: ARSRQGRSTDTQY

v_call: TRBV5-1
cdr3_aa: ASTEAGSSYEQY

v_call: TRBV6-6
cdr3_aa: ATPDRFRGYGYT

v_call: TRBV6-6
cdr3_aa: ASSRGGGNSPLH

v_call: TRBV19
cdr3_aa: ASSWTSTDAGELF

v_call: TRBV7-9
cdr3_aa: ASSPTPGQISYEQY

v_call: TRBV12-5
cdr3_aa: ASGKEGGTEAF

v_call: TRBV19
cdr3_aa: ASSVDSGNSPLH

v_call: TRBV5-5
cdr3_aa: ASSLGGVGYEQY

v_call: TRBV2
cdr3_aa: ASSGSVSGSYEQY

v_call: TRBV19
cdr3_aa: ASTLWGQGEAF

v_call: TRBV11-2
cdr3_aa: ASSRRTGRNTEAF

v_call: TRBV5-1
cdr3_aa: ASRREGSTEAF

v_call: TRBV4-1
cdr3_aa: ASSQETGSPGQH

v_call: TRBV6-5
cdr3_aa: ASSYDTGRETQY

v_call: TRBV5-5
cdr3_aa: ASSLGLAGGRAQY

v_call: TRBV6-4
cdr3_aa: ASSEASEGNEQF